The clone carrying this TCR beta chain has a handful of counts. Its target is unknown. Germline-derived CDR1 and CDR2 are GTSNPN and SVGIG (reference sequence). This CDR3 spans 14 amino acids. Trimming removed 2 bases from V and 2 bases from J, with 13 bases in between. The source of the sample is a study of beta chain features in type 1 diabetes. Across the whole study: Patients shared similar age, gender and cell yields with healthy donors. Findings of the study overall: For cells with high TCR expression, cDNA sequencing could yield over-representation. Relative to healthy donors, patients appeared to have naive, central memory and Treg TCRB repertoires that were more similar. Type 1 diabetes patients had fewer VDJ junction insertions and more deletions.

The whole isolated RNA underwent reverse transcription, so sequencing captured expressed TCRB transcripts. Libraries were prepared by immunoSEQ multiplex PCR; TCRdb keeps only in-frame clonotypes and omits some of them. Of around 500,000 clones listed, 30% are singletons. The TCR sequence derives from a man younger than 35 in good health. Sequenced material: naive CD4+ T cells from blood. The genes are TRBV30 and TRBJ2-7; D call uncertain. The CDR3 spells CAWSWVGSTYEQYF. The CDR3 bases are TGTGCCTGGAGTTGGGTGGGAAGTACCTACGAGCAGTACTTC.